This TCR beta chain was sequenced in a study of CD8+ T cells in alopecia areata (dated by TCRdb to the late 2010s). About the investigation overall: The treated patients took part in an open-label pilot trial in which moderate-to-severe alopecia areata was treated with oral tofacitinib at 5 to 10 mg twice daily. Patients received tofacitinib for 6 to 18 months and were then followed off drug for 6 months to check for delayed response and recurrence. High-throughput TCRbeta sequencing was used to examine T cell clonal expansion in alopecia areata in both the C3H/HeJ mouse model and human patients. On the human side, TCRbeta sequencing was run on scalp tissue and on sorted CD4+ and CD8+ peripheral blood T cells from healthy controls and from alopecia areata patients with either patchy or totalis/universalis disease. Biopsies were taken from tofacitinib-treated patients at baseline and at 4 and 24 weeks of treatment, and a later scalp biopsy was taken in several of the tofacitinib-treated patients. Clonality in the scalp was compared among normal scalp (n=4), patchy alopecia areata scalp (n=8), and alopecia totalis/universalis scalp (n=8). RNA was obtained with the PAXgene miRNA kit for fixed scalp, the miRNeasy kit for PBMCs, and the RNeasy kit for mouse skin. TCRbeta CDR3 regions were amplified by immunoSEQ multiplex PCR using 35 Vbeta forward and 13 Jbeta reverse primers.

Library creation used the immunoSEQ multiplex PCR assay. For TCR sequencing, RNA was extracted from every sample and reverse transcribed into cDNA to serve as template. SuperScript III was used to make first-strand cDNA, primed with a 2:1 mix of oligo-dT and random hexamers. A synthetic immune receptor repertoire was used to measure amplification bias, and any remaining bias was corrected computationally. Per the authors' processing: Raw reads were preprocessed to remove errors, and CDR3 was defined according to IMGT conventions as the region from the conserved cysteine to phenylalanine. Clonality was computed by normalizing Shannon entropy by log2 of the number of productive unique TCRs and subtracting the result from 1. CD4 or CD8 identity of scalp clones was inferred by cross-referencing scalp TCRbeta sequences with sorted blood CD4 and CD8 repertoires. What TCRdb holds here is the immuneACCESS table cut down to in-frame rearrangements. Part of the clones is not present; checked against another copy, under half of the missing clones reflect an unresolved V gene, and the others are unexplained. V, J and clone size are taken as reported in that table, and D and trimming were inferred from the DNA itself. This sample has just over 150,000 clones in its table, and around half of those were observed once. The ten most abundant clones make up 15% to 20% of the sample.

Broad study findings and their caveats: Resident alphabeta T cells in normal human skin are also sequenced, complicating scalp TCR repertoire analysis, unlike mouse skin dominated by gammadelta T cells. Lesional scalp, especially in alopecia totalis/universalis, showed higher clonality and more expanded CD8+ clones than normal scalp, suggesting antigenic drive. Shared TCR sequences between patients were less evident than in mice, which may be partly attributable to HLA diversity in the patient population.

The time point label, read with the paper, signifies: baseline before oral tofacitinib. From alopecia areata patients, peripheral blood was collected along with lesional scalp punch biopsies. PBMCs were isolated by density centrifugation and stained for CD3, CD4 and CD8, after which CD4+ and CD8+ T cells were sorted on a FACSAria. As for this clone: This receptor's antigen is unknown. No base-level quality is on record; no much larger clone is a single base apart. The same CDR3 is also encoded by other DNA sequences in this sample.

The CDR3 goes from the cysteine to the phenylalanine over 11 residues. Solely the CDR3 DNA is kept, with 33 bases framed from the first base. At the junction V is shortened by 0 bases and J by 6 bases, with 3 bases in between. The germline V gene (reference sequence) yields GTSNPN for CDR1 and SVGIG for CDR2. The sample was CD8+ T cells sorted from blood, taken at week 0. The V and J segments used are TRBV30 and TRBJ2-1; no D gene is confidently identified. This receptor was identified in a human donor with alopecia areata. The nucleotides are TGTGCCTGGAGTGTAATCAATGAGCAGTTCTTC. The translation is CAWSVINEQFF.